A selection of T cell receptor beta chains follows, all from one sample in a study of CD8+CD57+ T cells in acquired aplastic anemia. TCRdb passed the reads through MiXCR, listing each CDR3 protein once. The sample holds roughly 500,000 distinct CDR3 sequences, roughly 34% seen once. Sequencing was performed on sorted CD4+, CD8+, or CD8+CD57+ T cells (not recorded which) from PBMCs. These receptors came from a human donor with aplastic anemia. Both conserved end residues are part of each CDR3.

cdr3_length j_call v_call cdr3_aa
17 TRBJ2-7 TRBV10-1 CATMLQGVKKGNHEQYF
13 TRBJ2-7 TRBV7-2 CASSWQVTYEQYF
17 TRBJ1-2 TRBV5-1 CASSAPRETGVNYGYTF
14 TRBJ2-7 TRBV5-1 CASSLAAGDHEQYF
17 TRBJ1-3 TRBV3-1 CASSQDSMGRAGNTIYF
14 TRBJ1-6 TRBV20-1 CSARRQGSDSPLHF
13 TRBJ2-3 TRBV19 CASSISGTYTQYF
16 TRBJ2-7 TRBV10-3 CAISDSSRGRGGEQYF
16 TRBJ1-4 TRBV5-1 CASSQATGATNEKLFF
16 TRBJ1-3 TRBV10-1 CASSGPGQGKGNTIYF
13 TRBJ1-5 TRBV7-9 CASSLFLDQPQHF
15 TRBJ2-1 TRBV25-1 CASSESASRSNEQSF
21 TRBJ1-5 TRBV2 CASSEGLMGRGLVASNQPQHF
13 TRBJ2-3 TRBV30 CAWSVISTDTQYF
15 TRBJ1-6 TRBV20-1 CSARMDRADNSPLHF
16 TRBJ2-3 TRBV5-1 CASRNEHTVTTDTQYF
14 TRBJ2-7 TRBV7-2 CASSWGQGVGEQYF
15 TRBJ1-3 TRBV12-3/TRBV12-4 CASRTNSDSGNTIYF
13 TRBJ1-2 TRBV29-1 CSVIRGENYGYTF
15 TRBJ2-3 TRBV24-1 CATTTSGGNTDTQYF
14 TRBJ2-5 TRBV6-6 CASSYREGQETQYF
15 TRBJ1-6 TRBV19 CASSIEAGVGSPLHF
15 TRBJ1-3 TRBV5-4 CASSFEGNAGNTIYF
13 TRBJ1-4 TRBV6-1 CASSEFRDEKLFF
14 TRBJ1-3 TRBV7-8 CASSWAVSEQVLYF
14 TRBJ2-5 TRBV20-1 CSARVQGPVGTQYF
13 TRBJ2-3 TRBV10-3 CATLADHTDTQYF
14 TRBJ2-3 TRBV11-3 CASSLDISTDTQYF
14 TRBJ2-2 TRBV5-1 CASSFSQYTGELFF
12 TRBJ2-1 TRBV7-6 CASSLGVDEQFF
15 TRBJ1-5 TRBV6-5 CASSYLTGRNQPQHF
16 TRBJ2-1 TRBV11-2 CASSRQLAGGDVGQFF
15 TRBJ2-5 TRBV7-3 CASCSGLAGEETQYF
13 TRBJ1-2 TRBV24-1 CATRDGENYGYTF
14 TRBJ1-2 TRBV7-2 CASSKPGQVYGYTF
16 TRBJ2-6 TRBV24-1 CATSTHRESGANVLTF
14 TRBJ2-7 TRBV5-1 CASSFLDRDDEQYF
16 TRBJ2-1 TRBV2 CASRSALAGEGNEQFF
14 TRBJ1-4 TRBV20-1 CSARGGTDNDKLFF
16 TRBJ1-3 TRBV24-1 CATSDLDRLSGNTIYF
12 TRBJ2-3 TRBV20-1 CSAGVSTDTQYF